This TCR beta chain was identified in a study of response to subunit inactivated influenza vaccine. Regarding the study as a whole: The authors offered the suggestion that each seasonal influenza vaccination recruits few new T cells.

V was pared by 7 bases and J by 4 bases, with 7 bases of the junction left unmatched. CDR3 length: 15 amino acids. Germline assignment: CDR1 MNHEY and CDR2 SVGEGT. In this sample, this clonotype turned up a few times. Its cognate antigen is unknown. In TCRdb, the RT-PCR reads were re-called with MiXCR into one record per CDR3 protein. The sample has approximately 520,000 distinct CDR3 sequences, 16% seen once; the top ten hold 2.5% to 3.5%. This TCR was sampled from a man between 50 and 75 years old who received an inactivated influenza vaccine. Sequenced material: CD4+ T cells sorted from PBMCs, taken less than 30 months after vaccination. The J gene is TRBJ2-2, the V gene TRBV6-2 or TRBV6-3; 9 nucleotides align to TRBD2. CDR3 sequence reads: CASKVPSGATGELFF. CDR3 bases: TGTGCCAGCAAAGTACCTAGCGGGGCCACCGGGGAGCTGTTTTTT.